This TCR beta chain was observed in a study of cytotoxic CD8 clonotypes in ibrutinib-treated CLL. Study details: There were around twelve relapsed/refractory patients and about 14 treatment-naive patients, and around 18 were IGHV unmutated.

The CDR3 has 14 residues. Trimming took off 5 bases at V and 7 bases at J, with 17 bases between the two ends. Per the germline V gene, CDR1 is MNHNS and CDR2 is SASEGT. Findings and limits, study-wide: Increased clonality at ibrutinib response gave way to a return toward baseline at progression. Baseline clonality was higher than in age-matched healthy donors and moved in step with circulating CD8+ T-cell counts.

Libraries were prepared by immunoSEQ multiplex PCR; TCRdb keeps only in-frame clonotypes and omits some of them. The sample holds about 50,000 clones; 71% are singletons and the top ten take roughly 45%. As regards this clone: The antigen remains unidentified.

This receptor was taken from a human donor with chronic lymphocytic leukemia. The rearrangement joins TRBV6-1 to TRBJ2-5; maybe TRBD1 (7 bases). Specimen: PBMCs, collected after 12 months of ibrutinib treatment. This chain's CDR3 is CASSPTGTGGTQYF. The CDR3 DNA reads TGTGCCAGCAGTCCGACAGGGACCGGGGGGACCCAGTACTTC.